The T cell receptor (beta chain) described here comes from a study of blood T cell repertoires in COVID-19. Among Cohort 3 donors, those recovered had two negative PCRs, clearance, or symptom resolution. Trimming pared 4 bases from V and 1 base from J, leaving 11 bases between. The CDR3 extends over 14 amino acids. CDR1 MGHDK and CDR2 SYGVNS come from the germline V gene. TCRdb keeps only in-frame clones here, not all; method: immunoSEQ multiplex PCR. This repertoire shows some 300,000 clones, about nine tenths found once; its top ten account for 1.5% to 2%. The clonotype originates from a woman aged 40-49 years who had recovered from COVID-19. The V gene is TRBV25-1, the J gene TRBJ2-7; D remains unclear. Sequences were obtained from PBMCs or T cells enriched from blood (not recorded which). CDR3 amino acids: CASSVWASSYEQYF. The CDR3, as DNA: TGTGCCAGCAGTGTGTGGGCCTCATCCTACGAGCAGTACTTC.